This T cell receptor beta chain was sequenced in a study of T cell responses to AZD1222 COVID-19 vaccine. Study results and caveats: Mostly white British, mostly female donors; authors suggested clonal diversity may be underestimated.

With respect to this clone: Antigen: not known.

Assay used: immunoSEQ multiplex PCR; TCRdb lists only in-frame clones, some missing. Of 90,000 to 150,000 clones in the sample, approximately 92% are singletons; the top ten hold approximately 8%. The CDR3 has 15 residues. V was shortened by 1 base and J by 5 bases, with 14 bases between the two germline ends. Germline CDR1 and CDR2: LNHNV and YYDKDF (reference sequence). J is TRBJ1-1 and V is TRBV15; possibly TRBD1 for D (5 bases). This TCR was recovered from an adult who received the AZD1222 COVID-19 vaccine. This specimen was peripheral blood, taken 28 days after the second AZD1222 dose. In nucleotides, the CDR3 is TGTGCCACCAGCAGAGTTATAGGGGAGGGAACTGAAGCTTTCTTT. Translation: CATSRVIGEGTEAFF.